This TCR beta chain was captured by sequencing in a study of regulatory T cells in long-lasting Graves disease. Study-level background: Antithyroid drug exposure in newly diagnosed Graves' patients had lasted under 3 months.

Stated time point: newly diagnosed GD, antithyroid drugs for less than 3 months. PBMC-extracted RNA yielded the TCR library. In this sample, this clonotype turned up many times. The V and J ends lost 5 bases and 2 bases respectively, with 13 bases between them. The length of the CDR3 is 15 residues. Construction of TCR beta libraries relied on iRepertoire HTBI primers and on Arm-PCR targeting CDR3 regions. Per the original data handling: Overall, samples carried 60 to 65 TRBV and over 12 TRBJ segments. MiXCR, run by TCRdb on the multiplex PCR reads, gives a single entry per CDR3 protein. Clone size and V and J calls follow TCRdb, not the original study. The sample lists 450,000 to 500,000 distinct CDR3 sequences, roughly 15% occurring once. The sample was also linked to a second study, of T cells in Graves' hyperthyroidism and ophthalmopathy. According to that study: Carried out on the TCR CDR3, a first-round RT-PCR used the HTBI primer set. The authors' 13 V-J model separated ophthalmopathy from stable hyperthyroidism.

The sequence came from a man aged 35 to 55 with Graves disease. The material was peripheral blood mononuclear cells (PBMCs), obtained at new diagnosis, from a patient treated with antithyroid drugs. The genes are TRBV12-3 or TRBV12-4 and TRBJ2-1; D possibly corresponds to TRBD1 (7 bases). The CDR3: CASSGRTGTYNEQFF. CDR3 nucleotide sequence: TGTGCCAGCAGTGGGAGGACAGGAACCTACAATGAGCAGTTCTTC.